Each of the 22 T cell receptor beta chains below was sequenced from the same sample in a study of a mutant IDH1 vaccine in newly diagnosed glioma. Time point defined: week 47, end of study. Vaccinated patients received 300 ug of mutant IDH1 20-mer peptide per dose, with topical imiquimod. Their cognate antigens are unknown. Sequencing was performed with immunoSEQ multiplex PCR; in TCRdb, only in-frame clones are kept and a portion is missing. The sample lists tens of thousands of clones; roughly 80% were seen once. Sequenced material: PBMCs, taken from a glioma patient whose treatment included an IDH1 peptide vaccine. The receptors come from a man aged 25-40 years with glioma.

The rearrangement uses TRBV6-1 and TRBJ2-2; 9 bases line up with TRBD2. This CDR3 has 17 residues. The germline gives CDR1 MNHNS, CDR2 SASEGT. Losses at the gene ends were 1 base for V and 6 bases for J; bases not matched to a gene: 9. The CDR3, as DNA: TGTGCCAGCAGTGAAGTTTACAGCGGGGGGTTTCCCGGGGAGCTGTTTTTT. Residues: CASSEVYSGGFPGELFF.

This chain connects TRBV19 to TRBJ1-5; no clear D gene. The CDR3 contains 17 residues. Germline CDR1 LNHDA, CDR2 SQIVND (reference sequence). Trimming pared 3 bases from V and 1 base from J, leaving 16 bases between. CDR3 DNA sequence: TGTGCCAGTAGTATTCTCCAGGCCACCCTGAGCAATCAGCCCCAGCATTTT. It encodes CASSILQATLSNQPQHF.

V is TRBV5-4 and J is TRBJ1-1, with 9 bases that match TRBD1. J was trimmed by 5 bases and V by 3 bases; bases with no gene match: 5. CDR1 and CDR2 (germline): SGHNT, YYREEE (reference sequence). The CDR3 runs 14 residues. The CDR3 here is CASSWGTGYTEAFF. The CDR3 nucleotides read TGTGCCAGCAGCTGGGGGACAGGGTATACTGAAGCTTTCTTT.

V and J are TRBV28 and TRBJ1-5; no clear D. Germline CDR1 reads MDHEN; CDR2 reads SYDVKM. The V and J ends lost 2 bases and 7 bases respectively, with 9 bases between them. This CDR3 is 13 amino acids long. The DNA for the CDR3 is TGTGCCAGCAGTTTAAAGTCCAGCCAGCCCCAGCATTTT. The encoded protein is CASSLKSSQPQHF. The whole variable domain, remainder taken from reference TRBV28 and TRBJ1-5, is DVKVTQSSRYLVKRTGEKVFLECVQDMDHENMFWYRQDPGLGLRLIYFSYDVKMKEKGDIPEGYSVSREKKERFSLILESASTNQTSMYLCASSLKSSQPQHFGDGTRLSIL.

This clone was recorded a few times. The V call is TRBV2, the J call TRBJ1-1; 7 bases are a match to TRBD1. Germline values: CDR1 SNHLY, CDR2 FYNNEI. Trimming at V came to 6 bases and at J to 7 bases, leaving 8 bases not matched to a gene. The CDR3 is made up of 13 amino acids. CDR3 amino acids: CASRVTWDSEAFF. CDR3 bases: TGTGCCAGCAGGGTTACCTGGGACAGTGAAGCTTTCTTT.

The chain uses TRBV29-1 and TRBJ1-1; no firm D call. CDR3 size: 15 residues. V was cut by 6 bases and J by 1 base, with 18 bases left in between. Germline V gene sequence: CDR1 SQVTM, CDR2 ANQGSEA. This CDR3 reads CSVANSETANTEAFF. CDR3 sequence (DNA): TGCAGCGTCGCAAACAGTGAAACGGCGAACACTGAAGCTTTCTTT.

J is TRBJ2-3 and V is TRBV15; a weak D match, TRBD2 (5 bases). Trimming cost V 0 bases and J 11 bases, with 15 bases left between them. This CDR3 comprises 14 residues. Germline V gene lookup returns CDR1 LNHNV and CDR2 YYDKDF (reference sequence). Here the CDR3 reads CATSRDRSVGRQYF. CDR3 nucleotides: TGTGCCACCAGCAGAGATAGGTCTGTGGGGAGGCAGTATTTT.

This clone was recorded a few times. This rearrangement joins TRBV19 to TRBJ1-5; 7 bases agree with TRBD1. This CDR3 region has 15 residues. Germline V CDR1 and CDR2: LNHDA, SQIVND (reference sequence). With 3 bases clipped from V and 6 bases from J, the junction kept 8 bases outside the gene matches. The CDR3 coding sequence is TGTGCCAGTAGTATGGGACAGATCGTCTTTCAGCCCCAGCATTTT. Translation: CASSMGQIVFQPQHF.

The chain is built from TRBV4-1 and TRBJ2-2; D may correspond to TRBD1 or TRBD2 (5 bases each). CDR3 size: 16 residues. Germline V CDR1 and CDR2: MGHRA, YSYEKL. With 6 bases removed from V and 0 bases from J, the gap between germline ends came to 14 bases. In nucleotides, the CDR3 is TGCGCCAGCAGGGGAACCCGAGGGGCGAACACCGGGGAGCTGTTTTTT. It encodes CASRGTRGANTGELFF.

The chain links TRBV7-8 to TRBJ2-1; tentative D call: TRBD2 (7 bases). V was cut by 5 bases and J by 7 bases, with 21 bases left in between. The CDR3 extends over 16 amino acids. Per the germline V gene, CDR1 is SGHVS and CDR2 is FQNEAQ. The chain's CDR3 is CASSLPRGGARNEQFF. As DNA, the CDR3 is TGTGCCAGCAGCCTTCCGAGGGGGGGGGCGCGGAATGAGCAGTTCTTC.

V is TRBV21-1 and J is TRBJ1-5; the D segment call TRBD1 is taken from the table without a DNA check. TRBV21-1 is a known pseudogene. The CDR3 consists of 18 residues. CDR3 in amino acids: CASSIPGRRGPYNQPQHF. The CDR3 DNA follows: TGTGCCAGCAGCATTCCGGGACGCAGGGGGCCGTACAATCAGCCCCAGCATTTT.

V and J are TRBV18 and TRBJ1-6, with 7 bases lining up with TRBD1. Germline V CDR1 and CDR2: KGHSH, LQKENI. J gave up 8 bases and V 5 bases, and 3 bases lay outside the gene matches. CDR3 length: 13 amino acids. The CDR3 sequence is CASSSDRDSPLHF. The CDR3 bases are TGTGCCAGCTCATCCGACAGGGATTCACCCCTCCACTTT.

The genes are TRBV9 and TRBJ2-7, with 9 bases aligning to TRBD1. From germline, CDR1 is SGDLS and CDR2 YYNGEE. The CDR3 length is 14 residues. Germline trimming cut 3 bases from V and 5 bases from J; bases unmatched to any gene: 6. CDR3 DNA: TGTGCCAGCAGCGCGGGGACAGGGTACCACGAGCAGTACTTC. Translation gives CASSAGTGYHEQYF.

This clone was detected a few times. The chain links TRBV4-1 to TRBJ1-1; no clear D gene. The CDR3 consists of 13 residues. Germline CDR1 reads MGHRA; CDR2 reads YSYEKL. The V gene lost 4 bases and the J gene lost 4 bases, with 10 bases spanning the gap. CDR3 residues: CASSPEGRTEAFF. The CDR3 coding sequence is TGCGCCAGCAGCCCGGAAGGGCGCACTGAAGCTTTCTTT.

The chain combines TRBV6-1 with TRBJ2-2; D is possibly TRBD1 (5 bases). The CDR3 contains 15 residues. Germline V gives CDR1 MNHNS, CDR2 SASEGT. Trimming took off 7 bases at V and 6 bases at J, with 18 bases between the two ends. CDR3 DNA: TGTGCCAGCAACAAAAGACAGTTGTCCGCCGGGGAGCTGTTTTTT. Its protein is CASNKRQLSAGELFF.

This clone came up once. The chain couples TRBV19 to TRBJ1-2; D possibly corresponds to TRBD1 (6 bases). Per germline, CDR1 LNHDA and CDR2 SQIVND (reference sequence). There are 16 residues in the CDR3. Deletions cut 6 bases from V and 4 bases from J, with 21 bases between. The CDR3 coding sequence is TGTGCCAGTAGGATTTACTCAGGGGAAGTACGCTATGGCTACACCTTC. The encoded protein is CASRIYSGEVRYGYTF.

The chain carries TRBV7-9 and TRBJ2-1, with TRBD2 matching over 12 bases. The junction had 13 bases not matched to a gene; V was cut back by 3 bases and J by 4 bases. Germline assignment: CDR1 SEHNR and CDR2 FQNEAQ (reference sequence). The CDR3 loop spans 19 amino acids. The CDR3 DNA follows: TGTGCCAGCAGCTTTCCGAGGGAACTAGCGGGGGGCGCATACAATGAGCAGTTCTTC. Its protein is CASSFPRELAGGAYNEQFF.

The chain recombines TRBV2 with TRBJ2-3; the match to TRBD2 covers 7 bases. CDR1 is SNHLY and CDR2 is FYNNEI in the germline V gene. V shed 7 bases and J 3 bases; nucleotides not matched to a gene: 4. There are 13 residues in the CDR3. In DNA, the CDR3 is TGTGCCAGCAATCCGGGGGGAACAGATACGCAGTATTTT. Protein sequence: CASNPGGTDTQYF.

The chain carries TRBV2 and TRBJ2-7, with D maybe TRBD1 (5 bases). V was clipped by 7 bases and J by 6 bases, with 10 bases between them. Germline CDR1 reads SNHLY; CDR2 reads FYNNEI. The CDR3 covers 11 residues. Here the CDR3 DNA reads TGTGCCAGCAAATCAGGGTCCGAGCAGTACTTC. Its protein is CASKSGSEQYF.

The chain is built from TRBV23-1 and TRBJ2-1, with D perhaps given as TRBD1 or TRBD2 (5 bases each). TRBV23-1 is placed among ORFs of uncertain function. The CDR3 covers 16 residues. The V gene lost 4 bases and the J gene lost 0 bases, with 13 bases spanning the gap. The CDR3 nucleotides read TGCGCCAGCAGTCGGGACGATCGGAGCTCCTACAATGAGCAGTTCTTC. It translates to CASSRDDRSSYNEQFF.

The chain couples TRBV5-4 to TRBJ2-1, with 10 positions matching TRBD1. Germline V CDR1 and CDR2: SGHNT, YYREEE (reference sequence). This CDR3 is built from 13 residues. Losses at the gene ends were 7 bases for V and 6 bases for J; bases not matched to a gene: 4. The CDR3 DNA sequence: TGTGCCAGCCCGGGACAGGGGCCCAATGAGCAGTTCTTC. This encodes CASPGQGPNEQFF.

In its sample, this clone was seen a few times. V is TRBV27 and J is TRBJ2-3; perhaps TRBD2 as D (5 bases). The CDR3 consists of 15 residues. Germline V lookup: CDR1 MNHEY, CDR2 SMNVEV (reference sequence). V lost 5 bases and J 0 bases, leaving 12 bases between the germline ends. In nucleotides, the CDR3 is TGTGCCAGCAGTCCCTTCCCGGGGAGCACAGATACGCAGTATTTT. Translation gives CASSPFPGSTDTQYF.